Detailed here is one T cell receptor (beta chain). The data belong to a study of T cells in Graves' hyperthyroidism and ophthalmopathy. In germline, CDR1 is ENHRY, CDR2 SYGVKD. After removal of 4 bases from V and 5 bases from J, the junction contained 13 bases not matched to a gene. The CDR3 is 16 amino acids. RNA transcripts gave rise to amplified TCR beta CDR3 regions. An initial round of RT-PCR targeting the TCR CDR3 relied on the HTBI primer set. A single record per CDR3 protein comes from TCRdb applying MiXCR to the multiplex PCR reads. The sample carries 530,000 or so distinct CDR3 sequences, approximately 44% recorded once. No ophthalmopathy progression within 18 months constituted stable Graves' hyperthyroidism. Uncontrolled infection, other autoimmune disease, pregnancy or lactation barred patients from enrollment. Diagnosing involved the use of clinical symptoms, serum thyroxine and TRAb, thyroid ultrasound and orbital computed tomography.

The source material was peripheral blood or thyroid tissue (not recorded which). This clonotype was obtained from a woman between 18 and 30 years old with Graves' hyperthyroidism. The chain couples TRBV10-3 to TRBJ2-5; 7 nucleotides match TRBD1. CDR3 coding DNA: TGTGCCATCAGTGCTAGAGGGGACAGTCTTGCCGAGACCCAGTACTTC. It translates to CAISARGDSLAETQYF.